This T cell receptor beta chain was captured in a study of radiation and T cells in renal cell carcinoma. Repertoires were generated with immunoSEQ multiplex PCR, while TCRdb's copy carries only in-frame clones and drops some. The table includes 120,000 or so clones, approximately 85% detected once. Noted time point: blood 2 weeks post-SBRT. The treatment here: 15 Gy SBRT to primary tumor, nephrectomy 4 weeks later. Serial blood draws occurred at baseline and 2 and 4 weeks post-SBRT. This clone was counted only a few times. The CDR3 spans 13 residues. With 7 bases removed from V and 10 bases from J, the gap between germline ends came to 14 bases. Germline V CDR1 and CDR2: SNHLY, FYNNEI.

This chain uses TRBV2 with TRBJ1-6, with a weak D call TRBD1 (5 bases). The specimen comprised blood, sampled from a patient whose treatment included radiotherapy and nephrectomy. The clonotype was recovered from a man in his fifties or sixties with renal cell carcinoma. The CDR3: CASTGVVYSPLHF. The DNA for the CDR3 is TGTGCCAGCACGGGGGTAGTGTACTCACCCCTCCACTTT.